One sample yielded the 27 T cell receptor beta chains listed below, sequenced in a study of PD-1 blockade in classical Hodgkin lymphoma. The time point: cycle 4 day 1 (C4D1), after 6 weeks of nivolumab. Brentuximab vedotin exposure varied, and every patient relapsed after autologous stem cell transplantation. Measured with immunoSEQ multiplex PCR; TCRdb has only the in-frame clones, and not every one. The sample has 30,000 or so clones, just under 80% seen once. The sample consisted of peripheral blood mononuclear cells (PBMCs), taken before the fourth cycle of nivolumab. The receptors shown here come from a human donor with classical Hodgkin lymphoma.

This clone was observed a few times. This chain joins TRBV2 and TRBJ2-7; unclear D gene. Trimming removed 6 bases from V and 3 bases from J, with 12 bases in between. Germline V gene sequence: CDR1 SNHLY, CDR2 FYNNEI. The CDR3 spans 13 residues. In nucleotides, the CDR3 is TGTGCCAGCAGCGGTACGAGTTTCTACGAGCAGTACTTC. The encoded protein is CASSGTSFYEQYF.

The CDR3 region has the DNA TGTGCCAGCAGCTTAGTTTCTGGGGTGCAGTATTTT. It encodes CASSLVSGVQYF. The chain couples TRBV7-8 to TRBJ2-3; D is undetermined. Trimming left V 1 base short and J 11 bases short, with 10 bases between. This CDR3 comprises 12 residues. In germline, CDR1 is SGHVS, CDR2 FQNEAQ.

This chain links TRBV5-1 with TRBJ2-2; tentative D call: TRBD2 (6 bases). Trimming shortened V by 4 bases and J by 4 bases, and 14 bases separated the two germline ends. CDR3 length equals 15 residues. Germline CDR1 and CDR2: SGHRS and YFSETQ. CDR3 residues: CASSPGEAGTGELFF. In nucleotides, the CDR3 is TGCGCCAGCAGCCCTGGGGAGGCAGGCACCGGGGAGCTGTTTTTT.

In its sample, this clone was seen a few times. The chain recombines TRBV30 with TRBJ1-1; D possibly corresponds to TRBD1 (6 bases). The germline CDR1 and CDR2 sequences are GTSNPN and SVGIG (reference sequence). This CDR3 comprises 13 residues. V was cut by 0 bases and J by 7 bases, with 12 bases left in between. The CDR3 reads CAWSVWGRDEAFF. CDR3 DNA: TGTGCCTGGAGTGTTTGGGGGCGCGATGAAGCTTTCTTT.

V gene TRBV19 combines with J gene TRBJ2-2; D is undetermined. With 3 bases removed from V and 5 bases from J, the gap between germline ends came to 13 bases. Germline CDR1 is LNHDA and CDR2 is SQIVND (reference sequence). The CDR3 spans 15 residues. The CDR3 protein is CASSITHRATGELFF. The CDR3, as DNA: TGTGCCAGTAGTATCACCCACAGAGCTACCGGGGAGCTGTTTTTT.

The V call is TRBV18, the J call TRBJ1-4; D remains ambiguous. CDR1 and CDR2 from the germline V gene are KGHSH and LQKENI. The CDR3 spans 13 residues. V lost 3 bases and J 13 bases, leaving 15 bases between the germline ends. The CDR3 region is CASSPYGGQVLFF. CDR3 DNA: TGTGCCAGCTCACCCTACGGTGGTCAAGTACTGTTTTTT.

This rearrangement joins TRBV7-9 to TRBJ2-1, with D perhaps matching TRBD1 (6 bases). V shed 2 bases and J shed 6 bases, with 23 bases lying between them. This CDR3 region has 18 residues. Germline-derived CDR1 and CDR2 are SEHNR and FQNEAQ (reference sequence). DNA of the CDR3: TGTGCCAGCAGCTTAATAGTGGGGGCCCCGGGTGGCCGCAATGAGCAGTTCTTC. It is translated as CASSLIVGAPGGRNEQFF.

The rearrangement joins TRBV5-1 to TRBJ1-3; D call uncertain. The germline gives CDR1 SGHRS, CDR2 YFSETQ. CDR3 length: 14 residues. V gave up 5 bases and J gave up 2 bases, with 11 bases separating them. CDR3 region: CASRLTGPGNTIYF. The CDR3, as DNA: TGCGCCAGCAGACTGACTGGCCCTGGAAACACCATATATTTT. The full variable domain, completed using reference TRBV5-1 and TRBJ1-3, is KAGVTQTPRYLIKTRGQQVTLSCSPISGHRSVSWYQQTPGQGLQFLFEYFSETQRNKGNFPGRFSGRQFSNSRSEMNVSTLELGDSALYLCASRLTGPGNTIYFGEGSWLTVV.

The chain carries TRBV10-2 and TRBJ2-7; 11 nucleotides align to TRBD1. This CDR3 comprises 16 residues. The germline CDR1 and CDR2 sequences are WSHSY and SAAADI. V dropped 2 bases and J dropped 5; count of bases not matched to a gene: 8. CDR3 bases: TGCGCCAGCAGTGAGACGACCGGGACAGGGGGTAACGAGCAGTACTTC. Its protein product is CASSETTGTGGNEQYF.

The V call is TRBV5-4, the J call TRBJ2-2; a weak D match, TRBD1 (6 bases). This CDR3 has 13 residues. The V gene lost 4 bases and the J gene lost 14 bases, with 18 bases spanning the gap. Germline CDR1 and CDR2: SGHNT and YYREEE (reference sequence). The CDR3 is CASSTGLGKELFF. Written as DNA, the CDR3 is TGTGCCAGCAGCACAGGGCTTGGCAAGGAACTGTTTTTT.

The chain recombines TRBV5-5 with TRBJ2-1; perhaps TRBD1 as D (6 bases). Germline assignment: CDR1 SGHKS and CDR2 YYEKEE (reference sequence). This CDR3 has 14 residues. Trimming stripped 5 bases from V and 8 bases from J, with 17 bases between. This chain's CDR3 is CASSPAGTRDEQFF. The CDR3, as DNA: TGTGCCAGCAGTCCAGCCGGGACACGCGATGAGCAGTTCTTC.

The chain links TRBV5-8 to TRBJ1-1, with D possibly being TRBD1 (6 bases). The CDR3 sequence is 14 residues long. V lost 3 bases to trimming and J lost 5 bases, with 14 bases between them. Germline V gene lookup returns CDR1 SGHTS and CDR2 YDEGEE. The CDR3 is CASSWDQGRTEAFF. The CDR3 DNA follows: TGTGCCAGCAGCTGGGACCAGGGGCGGACTGAAGCTTTCTTT.

In its sample, this clone was seen a few times. The rearrangement uses TRBV5-1 and TRBJ2-7; D call uncertain. V was shortened by 0 bases and J by 3 bases, with 10 bases between the two germline ends. Per germline, CDR1 SGHRS and CDR2 YFSETQ. The CDR3 is made up of 14 amino acids. The CDR3 loop reads CASSLDAFGYEQYF. The CDR3 coding sequence is TGCGCCAGCAGCTTGGATGCATTTGGCTACGAGCAGTACTTC.

The V gene is TRBV7-8, the J gene TRBJ2-7, with TRBD2 as a possible D gene (5 bases). V lost 0 bases and J lost 3, with 9 bases in between. Germline V gene lookup returns CDR1 SGHVS and CDR2 FQNEAQ. The CDR3 spans 14 residues. The DNA for the CDR3 is TGTGCCAGCAGCTTAGCGAGGGATCTCTACGAGCAGTACTTC. It yields the protein CASSLARDLYEQYF. Full variable domain (remainder filled in from reference TRBV7-8 and TRBJ2-7): GAGVSQSPRYKVAKRGQDVALRCDPISGHVSLFWYQQALGQGPEFLTYFQNEAQLDKSGLPSDRFFAERPEGSVSTLKIQRTQQEDSAVYLCASSLARDLYEQYFGPGTRLTVT.

This chain links TRBV6-6 with TRBJ2-7; D is undetermined. This CDR3 has 14 residues. Trimming cost V 6 bases and J 5 bases, with 17 bases left between them. Germline CDR1 reads MNHNY; CDR2 reads SVGAGI (reference sequence). Here the CDR3 reads CASRWVVGSHEQYF. As DNA, the CDR3 is TGTGCCAGCAGATGGGTGGTGGGATCCCACGAGCAGTACTTC.

This chain connects TRBV15 to TRBJ2-7, with 10 bases lining up with TRBD2. CDR3 size: 17 residues. In germline, CDR1 is LNHNV, CDR2 YYDKDF (reference sequence). Trimming cost V 1 base and J 4 bases; bases outside gene matches: 10. CDR3 sequence (DNA): TGTGCCACCAGCAGAGTCAAGCTAGCGGGAGTGTCATACGAGCAGTACTTC. Protein sequence: CATSRVKLAGVSYEQYF.

The chain uses TRBV19 and TRBJ1-1; 8 bases align to TRBD1. The CDR3 totals 16 residues. In germline, CDR1 is LNHDA, CDR2 SQIVND (reference sequence). V gave up 6 bases and J gave up 4 bases; unmatched junction bases: 13. As DNA, the CDR3 is TGTGCCAGTAGGATGAGACAGGGGCTTGGAGGCACTGAAGCTTTCTTT. This translates into CASRMRQGLGGTEAFF.

This clone occurred once. V usage is TRBV6-5 and J usage is TRBJ2-2; weak D call: TRBD1 (7 bases). The germline V gene encodes CDR1 MNHEY and CDR2 SVGAGI. Between the trimmed V and J ends, which lost 6 bases and 5 bases, there was a span of 13 bases. This CDR3 contains 14 residues. CDR3 DNA: TGTGCCAGCAGAGTATCAGGGGGGACCGGGGAGCTGTTTTTT. This codes for CASRVSGGTGELFF.

The J gene is TRBJ2-7, the V gene TRBV6-1; D gene ambiguous. Looked up from germline, CDR1 is MNHNS and CDR2 is SASEGT. The CDR3 is 13 amino acids. V lost 0 bases and J 3 bases, leaving 6 bases between the germline ends. The CDR3 sequence is CASSEASGYEQYF. DNA for the CDR3: TGTGCCAGCAGTGAAGCGTCAGGCTACGAGCAGTACTTC.

The V call is TRBV27, the J call TRBJ1-5; D is possibly TRBD1 (5 bases). CDR3 length: 14 residues. V lost 5 bases to trimming and J lost 5 bases, with 13 bases between them. The V gene's germline CDR1 is MNHEY and CDR2 SMNVEV (reference sequence). CDR3 region: CASSRVGPDQPQHF. In nucleotides, the CDR3 is TGTGCCAGCAGTAGGGTGGGACCAGATCAGCCCCAGCATTTT.

This clone occurred a few times. The rearrangement joins TRBV18 to TRBJ2-1; 14 bases line up with TRBD2. The germline CDR1 and CDR2 sequences are KGHSH and LQKENI. CDR3 length equals 17 residues. The junction had 10 bases not matched to a gene; V was cut back by 4 bases and J by 8 bases. The CDR3 nucleotides read TGTGCCAGCTCACGTACAGGGACTAGCGGGAGAGTCGATGAGCAGTTCTTC. This gives the protein CASSRTGTSGRVDEQFF.

V is TRBV29-1 and J is TRBJ2-3; D is undetermined. Trimming pared 6 bases from V and 6 bases from J, leaving 7 bases between. Germline assignment: CDR1 SQVTM and CDR2 ANQGSEA. The CDR3 is 10 residues long. CDR3 coding DNA: TGCAGCGTAAACACGGATACGCAGTATTTT. It encodes CSVNTDTQYF.

This clone was observed a single time. The chain's CDR3 is CASSLAVLAGGDTQYF. The DNA of the CDR3 is TGTGCCAGCAGCTTGGCCGTGCTAGCGGGAGGGGATACGCAGTATTTT. V usage is TRBV5-6 and J usage is TRBJ2-3, with TRBD2 matching 12 bases. The germline V gene has CDR1 SGHDT and CDR2 YYEEEE. The CDR3 has 16 amino acids. Germline trimming cut 0 bases from V and 6 bases from J; bases unmatched to any gene: 5.

This rearrangement joins TRBV10-2 to TRBJ2-4; D gene unclear. Trimming cost V 1 base and J 0 bases, with 7 bases left between them. This CDR3 is 15 amino acids long. Per the germline V gene, CDR1 is WSHSY and CDR2 is SAAADI. In nucleotides, the CDR3 is TGCGCCAGCAGTGAGTGGGAACTAGCCAAAAACATTCAGTACTTC. Translated: CASSEWELAKNIQYF.

This chain joins TRBV5-1 and TRBJ2-1; 11 bases are shared with TRBD2. This CDR3 has 15 amino acids. Trimming at V came to 0 bases and at J to 10 bases, leaving 6 bases not matched to a gene. Germline-derived CDR1 and CDR2 are SGHRS and YFSETQ. As DNA, the CDR3 is TGCGCCAGCAGCTTGGCCGGGACTAGCGGAGAAGAGCAGTTCTTC. It encodes CASSLAGTSGEEQFF.

This clone has more than one count but fewer than ten. The rearrangement uses TRBV5-6 and TRBJ1-1; D gene ambiguous. This CDR3 region has 14 residues. V was pared by 4 bases and J by 4 bases, with 14 bases between. The germline V gene has CDR1 SGHDT and CDR2 YYEEEE. CDR3: CASSIGPLSTEAFF. In DNA, the CDR3 is TGTGCCAGCAGCATAGGACCCCTAAGCACTGAAGCTTTCTTT.

The J gene is TRBJ2-7, the V gene TRBV7-9; 8 bases match TRBD1. Germline lookup yields CDR1 SEHNR and CDR2 FQNEAQ (reference sequence). The CDR3 extends over 13 amino acids. V lost 6 bases, J lost 2 bases, and 3 bases stayed unmatched. CDR3 sequence: CASRWGQAYEQYF. CDR3 nucleotide sequence: TGTGCCAGCAGGTGGGGACAGGCCTACGAGCAGTACTTC.